The text below deals with one T cell receptor (beta chain). Its antigen remains unidentified. The entry originates in a study of OX40 agonist ivuxolimab in advanced cancers. Study background: The treatment was a fully human IgG2 OX40 agonist, ivuxolimab. Age averaged about 60 years (range roughly 20 to 90), and roughly 80% were male. Study results and limitations: At 0.1 to 3.0 mg/kg and by week 6, CD4+ and CD8+ T cells in the blood had expanded clonally.

Profiled with immunoSEQ multiplex PCR; TCRdb holds only in-frame clones, not every one. Counted here are 80,000 or so clones, 86% occurring once; the ten biggest clones make up roughly 8%. This specimen was CD4+ or CD8+ T cells sorted from blood, taken in a trial of the OX40 agonist ivuxolimab. This TCR was sampled from an adult with an advanced solid tumor such as melanoma, head and neck, liver or kidney cancer.

The CDR3 nucleotides read TGTGCCAGCAGCTTGGAAGGGTCCACTGGGGCCAACGTCCTGACTTTC. Protein: CASSLEGSTGANVLTF. The chain uses TRBV5-6 and TRBJ2-6; D unclear. Trimming stripped 0 bases from V and 2 bases from J, with 9 bases between. The CDR3 spans 16 residues. CDR1 is SGHDT, CDR2 YYEEEE, per germline.